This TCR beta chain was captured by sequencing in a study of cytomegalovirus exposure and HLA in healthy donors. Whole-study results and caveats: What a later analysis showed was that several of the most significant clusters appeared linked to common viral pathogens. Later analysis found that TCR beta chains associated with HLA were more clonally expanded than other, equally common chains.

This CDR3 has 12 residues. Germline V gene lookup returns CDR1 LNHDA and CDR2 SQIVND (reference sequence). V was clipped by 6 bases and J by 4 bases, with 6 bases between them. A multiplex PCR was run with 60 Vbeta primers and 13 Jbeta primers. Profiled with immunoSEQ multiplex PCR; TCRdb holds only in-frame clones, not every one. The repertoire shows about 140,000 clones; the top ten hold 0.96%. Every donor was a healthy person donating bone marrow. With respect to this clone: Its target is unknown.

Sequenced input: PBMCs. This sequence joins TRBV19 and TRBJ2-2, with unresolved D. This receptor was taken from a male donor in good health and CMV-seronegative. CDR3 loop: CASSVATGELFF. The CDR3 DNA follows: TGTGCCAGTAGCGTAGCCACCGGGGAGCTGTTTTTT.